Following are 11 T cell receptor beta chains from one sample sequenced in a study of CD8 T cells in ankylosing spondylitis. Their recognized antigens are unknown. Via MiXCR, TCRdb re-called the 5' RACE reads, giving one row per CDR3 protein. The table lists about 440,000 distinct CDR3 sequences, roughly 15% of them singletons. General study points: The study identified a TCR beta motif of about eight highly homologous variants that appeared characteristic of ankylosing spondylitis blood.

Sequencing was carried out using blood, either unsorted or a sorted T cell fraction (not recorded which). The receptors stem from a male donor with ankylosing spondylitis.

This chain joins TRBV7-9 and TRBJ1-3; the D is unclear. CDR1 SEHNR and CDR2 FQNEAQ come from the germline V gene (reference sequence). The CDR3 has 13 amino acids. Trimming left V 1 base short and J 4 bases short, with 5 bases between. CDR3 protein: CASSLGPGNTIYF. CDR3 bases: TGTGCCAGCAGCTTAGGGCCAGGAAACACCATATATTTT.

CDR3 protein: CASSFSIGSGESYEQYF. The CDR3 coding sequence is TGTGCCAGCAGTTTCTCAATTGGGTCAGGGGAATCCTACGAGCAGTACTTC. The rearrangement joins TRBV28 to TRBJ2-7; a weak D match, TRBD1 (6 bases). This CDR3 spans 17 amino acids. With 3 bases removed from V and 1 base from J, the gap between germline ends came to 19 bases. Germline loops: CDR1 MDHEN, CDR2 SYDVKM.

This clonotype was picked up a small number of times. The CDR3 DNA reads TGTGCCAGCAGCTTGCTCAGGTATAATGAGCAGTTCTTC. This gives the protein CASSLLRYNEQFF. The chain couples TRBV5-8 to TRBJ2-1; D is unresolved. The CDR3 spans 13 residues. Trimming stripped 1 base from V and 7 bases from J, with 9 bases between. Per germline, CDR1 SGHTS and CDR2 YDEGEE.

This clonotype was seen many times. CDR3 sequence: CAWIPFSYNEQFF. The CDR3 DNA sequence: TGTGCCTGGATCCCCTTCTCCTACAATGAGCAGTTCTTC. This sequence joins TRBV30 and TRBJ2-1; D ambiguous. This CDR3 is built from 13 residues. V shed 4 bases and J shed 0 bases, with 7 bases lying between them. Germline V gene sequence: CDR1 GTSNPN, CDR2 SVGIG (reference sequence).

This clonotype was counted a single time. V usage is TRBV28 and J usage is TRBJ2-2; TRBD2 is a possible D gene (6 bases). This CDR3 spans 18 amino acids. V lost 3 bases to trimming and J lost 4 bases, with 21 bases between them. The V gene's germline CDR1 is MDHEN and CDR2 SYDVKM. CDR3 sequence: CASSFPLLGGAPTGELFF. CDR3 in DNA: TGTGCCAGCAGTTTTCCCCTTTTGGGGGGAGCGCCCACCGGGGAGCTGTTTTTT.

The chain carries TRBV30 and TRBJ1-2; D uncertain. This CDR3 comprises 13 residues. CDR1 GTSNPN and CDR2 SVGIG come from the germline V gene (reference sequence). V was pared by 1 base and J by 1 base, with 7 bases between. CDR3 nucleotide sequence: TGTGCCTGGAGTGCCGATCTTAACTATGGCTACACCTTC. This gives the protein CAWSADLNYGYTF. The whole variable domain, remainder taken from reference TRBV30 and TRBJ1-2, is SQTIHQWPATLVQPVGSPLSLECTVEGTSNPNLYWYRQAAGRGLQLLFYSVGIGQISSEVPQNLSASRPQDRQFILSSKKLLLSDSGFYLCAWSADLNYGYTFGSGTRLTVV.

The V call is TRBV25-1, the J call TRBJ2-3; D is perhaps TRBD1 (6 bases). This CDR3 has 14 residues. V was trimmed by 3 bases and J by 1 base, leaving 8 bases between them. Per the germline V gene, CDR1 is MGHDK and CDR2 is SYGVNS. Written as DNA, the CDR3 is TGTGCCAGCAGTGATAGGACAGGCACAGATACGCAGTATTTT. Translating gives CASSDRTGTDTQYF.

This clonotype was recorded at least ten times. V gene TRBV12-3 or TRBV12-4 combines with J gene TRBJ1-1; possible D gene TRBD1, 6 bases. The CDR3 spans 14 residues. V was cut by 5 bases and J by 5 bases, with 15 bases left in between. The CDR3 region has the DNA TGTGCCAGCAGTCTGTTCAGGGGAGGGACTGAAGCTTTCTTT. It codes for CASSLFRGGTEAFF.

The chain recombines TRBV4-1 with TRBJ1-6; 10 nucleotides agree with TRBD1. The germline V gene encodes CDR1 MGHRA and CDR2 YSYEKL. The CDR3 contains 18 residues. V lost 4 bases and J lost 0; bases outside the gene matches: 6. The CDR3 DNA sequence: TGCGCCAGCAGCCCGGGGACAGGGGCTAGCTCCTATAATTCACCCCTCCACTTT. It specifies CASSPGTGASSYNSPLHF.

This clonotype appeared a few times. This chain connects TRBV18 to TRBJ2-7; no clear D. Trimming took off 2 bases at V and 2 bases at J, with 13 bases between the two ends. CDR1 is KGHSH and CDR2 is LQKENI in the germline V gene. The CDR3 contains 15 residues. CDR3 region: CASSPEGPLPYEQYF. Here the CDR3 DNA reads TGTGCCAGCTCACCAGAAGGGCCCCTCCCCTACGAGCAGTACTTC.

The CDR3 region is CASSDSSSYNEQFF. CDR3 in DNA: TGTGCCAGCTCCGACTCGAGCTCCTACAATGAGCAGTTCTTC. The V gene is TRBV13, the J gene TRBJ2-1; no clear D. The CDR3 runs 14 residues. Trimming pared 8 bases from V and 0 bases from J, leaving 11 bases between. Germline V gene data show CDR1 as PRHDT and CDR2 as FYEKMQ (reference sequence).